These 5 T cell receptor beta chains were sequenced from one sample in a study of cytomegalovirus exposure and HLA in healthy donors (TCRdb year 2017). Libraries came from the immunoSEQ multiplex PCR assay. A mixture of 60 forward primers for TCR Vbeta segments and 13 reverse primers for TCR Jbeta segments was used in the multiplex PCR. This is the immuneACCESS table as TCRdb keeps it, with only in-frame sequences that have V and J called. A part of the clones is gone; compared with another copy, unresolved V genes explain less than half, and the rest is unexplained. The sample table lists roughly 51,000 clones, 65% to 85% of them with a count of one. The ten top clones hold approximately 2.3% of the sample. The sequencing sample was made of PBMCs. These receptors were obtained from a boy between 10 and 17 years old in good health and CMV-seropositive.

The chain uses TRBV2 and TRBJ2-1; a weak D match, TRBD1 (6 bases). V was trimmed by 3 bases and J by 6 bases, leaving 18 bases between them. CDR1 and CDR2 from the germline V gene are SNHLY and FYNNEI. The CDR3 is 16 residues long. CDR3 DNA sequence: TGTGCCAGCAGTGAGTTACGGAAGACAGGTAGCAATGAGCAGTTCTTC. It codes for CASSELRKTGSNEQFF.

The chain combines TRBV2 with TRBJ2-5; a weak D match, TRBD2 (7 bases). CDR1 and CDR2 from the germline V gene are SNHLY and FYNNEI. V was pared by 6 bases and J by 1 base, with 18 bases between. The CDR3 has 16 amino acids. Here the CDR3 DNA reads TGTGCCAGCAGGAATTCGGGGGGCTCGATCCAAGAGACCCAGTACTTC. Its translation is CASRNSGGSIQETQYF. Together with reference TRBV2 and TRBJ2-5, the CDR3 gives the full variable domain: EPEVTQTPSHQVTQMGQEVILRCVPISNHLYFYWYRQILGQKVEFLVSFYNNEISEKSEIFDDQFSVERPDGSNFTLKIRSTKLEDSAMYFCASRNSGGSIQETQYFGPGTRLLVL.

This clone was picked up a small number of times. CDR3 sequence reads: CASSYSDREFDGYTF. CDR3 bases: TGTGCCAGCAGTTACTCTGACAGGGAATTTGATGGCTACACCTTC. The rearrangement joins TRBV6-5 to TRBJ1-2; TRBD1 matches 7 bases. Germline V gene lookup returns CDR1 MNHEY and CDR2 SVGAGI. V lost 0 bases and J lost 6; bases outside the gene matches: 7. The CDR3 length is 15 residues.

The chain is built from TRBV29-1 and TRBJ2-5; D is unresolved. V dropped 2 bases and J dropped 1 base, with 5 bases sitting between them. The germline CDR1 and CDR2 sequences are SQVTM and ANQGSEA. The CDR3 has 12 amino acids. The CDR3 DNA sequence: TGCAGCGTTGAAAACAGCCAAGAGACCCAGTACTTC. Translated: CSVENSQETQYF. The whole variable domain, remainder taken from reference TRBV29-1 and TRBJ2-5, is SAVISQKPSRDICQRGTSLTIQCQVDSQVTMMFWYRQQPGQSLTLIATANQGSEATYESGFVIDKFPISRPNLTFSTLTVSNMSPEDSSIYLCSVENSQETQYFGPGTRLLVL.

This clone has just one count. CDR3 in amino acids: CASSFLGQKVNQPQHF. CDR3 sequence (DNA): TGTGCCAGCAGCTTCCTTGGACAGAAAGTTAACCAGCCCCAGCATTTT. The J gene is TRBJ1-5, the V gene TRBV27, with a possible D match to TRBD1 (6 bases). The CDR3 is 16 amino acids. Per germline, CDR1 MNHEY and CDR2 SMNVEV (reference sequence). Trimming shortened V by 6 bases and J by 7 bases, and 22 bases separated the two germline ends.